The present entry profiles one T cell receptor beta chain with its context. Its specificity is unknown. CDR1 SGHRS and CDR2 YFSETQ come from the germline V gene. The CDR3 is made up of 16 amino acids. Unmatched junction bases numbered 15, after V lost 5 bases and J lost 5 bases. Sequencing used immunoSEQ multiplex PCR; TCRdb keeps in-frame clones, though not all of them. The sample lists roughly 25,000 clones; about 90% were seen once. The data derive from a study of T cells in localized non-small cell lung cancer. Study findings and constraints: Longer overall survival accompanied higher blood T cell density. Highest T cell clonality was seen in uninvolved adjacent lung, surpassing that measured in tumor. Because sequencing included only one region (of the tumor), heterogeneity remains possible.

The material was peripheral blood, obtained before any cancer treatment. This clonotype originated in a male donor at least 60 years old with stage I squamous cell lung carcinoma. This rearrangement joins TRBV5-1 to TRBJ2-5; 7 bases are a match to TRBD2. The CDR3 nucleotides read TGCGCCAGCAGTGTGGGCAGCGGGATAGTTACGGAGACCCAGTACTTC. Encoded protein: CASSVGSGIVTETQYF.